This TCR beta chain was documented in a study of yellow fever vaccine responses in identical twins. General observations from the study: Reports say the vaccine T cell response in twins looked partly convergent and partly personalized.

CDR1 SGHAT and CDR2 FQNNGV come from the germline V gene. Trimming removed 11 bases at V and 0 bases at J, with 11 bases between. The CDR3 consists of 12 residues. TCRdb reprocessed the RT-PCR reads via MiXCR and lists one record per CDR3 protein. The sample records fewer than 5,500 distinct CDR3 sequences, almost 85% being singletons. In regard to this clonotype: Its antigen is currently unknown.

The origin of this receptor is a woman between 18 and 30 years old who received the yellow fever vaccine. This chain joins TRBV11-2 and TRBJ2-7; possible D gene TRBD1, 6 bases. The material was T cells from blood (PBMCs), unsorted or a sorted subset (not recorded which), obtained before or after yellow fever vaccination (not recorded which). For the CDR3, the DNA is TGTGCCGCAGGGGAGAGCTCCTACGAGCAGTACTTC. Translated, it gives CAAGESSYEQYF.